These T cell receptor beta chains were read from a single sample in a study of vaccination effects on CD4 cells after COVID-19. No antigen has been assigned to these receptors. The method was immunoSEQ multiplex PCR; TCRdb's version includes in-frame clones alone and lacks a portion of them. Here the sample spans about 31,000 clones, around 75% being singletons. Source: CD4+ T cells from PBMCs cultured with HCoV-229E spike peptides, taken after COVID-19 vaccination. The receptors shown here come from a human donor who received a COVID-19 vaccine. CDR3s include the opening cysteine and the closing phenylalanine or tryptophan. Each record gives: V gene, J gene, clone size, D gene, CDR3 DNA, CDR3 protein. The D gene is left open where the match is weak. The size entry is marked missing in some rows and otherwise reads once, few, many or a size class.

v_call: TRBV3-1/TRBV3-2; j_call: TRBJ2-7; clone_size: .; d_call: .; cdr3_nt: TGTGCCAGCAGCGTCTCCTACGAGCAGTACTTC; cdr3_aa: CASSVSYEQYF
v_call: TRBV19; j_call: TRBJ2-3; clone_size: .; d_call: .; cdr3_nt: TGTGCCAGTAGTATTAATTTATATGGGGATACGCAGTATTTT; cdr3_aa: CASSINLYGDTQYF
v_call: TRBV6-5; j_call: TRBJ1-5; clone_size: .; d_call: TRBD1; cdr3_nt: TGTGCCAGCAGGGAGACAGGGGGAATTCAGCCCCAGCATTTT; cdr3_aa: CASRETGGIQPQHF
v_call: TRBV5-1; j_call: TRBJ2-3; clone_size: .; d_call: TRBD1; cdr3_nt: TGCGCCAGCAGCCAGGACAGGGGGGACACAGATACGCAGTATTTT; cdr3_aa: CASSQDRGDTDTQYF
v_call: TRBV6-5; j_call: TRBJ1-1; clone_size: .; d_call: .; cdr3_nt: TGTGCCAGCAGGCCTCACAGGGATGCTGAAGCTTTCTTT; cdr3_aa: CASRPHRDAEAFF
v_call: TRBV19; j_call: TRBJ2-1; clone_size: .; d_call: TRBD2; cdr3_nt: TGTGCCAGTAGTCTATGGGTTGCGGGAGGGCGTGATGAGCAGTTCTTC; cdr3_aa: CASSLWVAGGRDEQFF
v_call: TRBV12-3/TRBV12-4; j_call: TRBJ1-1; clone_size: .; d_call: .; cdr3_nt: TGTGCCAGCAGTTTAGTGAACACTGAAGCTTTCTTT; cdr3_aa: CASSLVNTEAFF
v_call: TRBV5-1; j_call: TRBJ2-3; clone_size: .; d_call: TRBD1; cdr3_nt: TGCGCCAGCAGCATCGGACAGGGTAAGGCAGATACGCAGTATTTT; cdr3_aa: CASSIGQGKADTQYF
v_call: TRBV12-3/TRBV12-4; j_call: TRBJ1-1; clone_size: .; d_call: .; cdr3_nt: TGTGCCAGCAGTTTACAGATACTTGAAGCTTTCTTT; cdr3_aa: CASSLQILEAFF
v_call: TRBV6-5; j_call: TRBJ1-2; clone_size: few; d_call: TRBD1; cdr3_nt: TGTGCCAGCAGTTACGTCCGGACAGGGGGGGGCTATGGCTACACCTTC; cdr3_aa: CASSYVRTGGGYGYTF
v_call: TRBV6-5; j_call: TRBJ2-2; clone_size: .; d_call: .; cdr3_nt: TGTGCCAGCAGACAGGGGGGGGGCACCGGGGAGCTGTTTTTT; cdr3_aa: CASRQGGGTGELFF
v_call: TRBV7-2; j_call: TRBJ2-2; clone_size: .; d_call: .; cdr3_nt: TGTGCCAGCAGCCTTACGCCGGGACGATCGAACACCGGGGAGCTGTTTTTT; cdr3_aa: CASSLTPGRSNTGELFF
v_call: TRBV18; j_call: TRBJ1-5; clone_size: .; d_call: .; cdr3_nt: TGTGCCAGCTCAGGGGACTCCCTCTCCAATCAGCCCCAGCATTTT; cdr3_aa: CASSGDSLSNQPQHF
v_call: TRBV12-3/TRBV12-4; j_call: TRBJ1-1; clone_size: .; d_call: .; cdr3_nt: TGTGCCAGCAGTTTTGGTCGGGGGACTGAAGCTTTCTTT; cdr3_aa: CASSFGRGTEAFF
v_call: TRBV3-1/TRBV3-2; j_call: TRBJ2-2; clone_size: .; d_call: .; cdr3_nt: TGTGCCAGCAGCCCCTTAGGATCCGGGGAGCTGTTTTTT; cdr3_aa: CASSPLGSGELFF
v_call: TRBV7-7; j_call: TRBJ2-1; clone_size: .; d_call: .; cdr3_nt: TGTGCCAGCAGTGAGTCGGAGCTATGGGGTGAGCAGTTCTTC; cdr3_aa: CASSESELWGEQFF
v_call: TRBV15; j_call: TRBJ2-7; clone_size: few; d_call: TRBD1; cdr3_nt: TGTGCCACCAGCAGAGAAAGTGGGACAGGGGGCTACGAGCAGTACTTC; cdr3_aa: CATSRESGTGGYEQYF
v_call: TRBV5-1; j_call: TRBJ1-2; clone_size: .; d_call: .; cdr3_nt: TGCGCCAGCAGCTCGGCCCCAGGGGCTCAGGGCTACACCTTC; cdr3_aa: CASSSAPGAQGYTF
v_call: TRBV3-1/TRBV3-2; j_call: TRBJ1-4; clone_size: .; d_call: .; cdr3_nt: TGTGCCAGCAGCCAAGTCGGCCGGGGCTTTGAAAAACTGTTTTTT; cdr3_aa: CASSQVGRGFEKLFF
v_call: TRBV6-1; j_call: TRBJ1-4; clone_size: .; d_call: TRBD1; cdr3_nt: TGTGCCAGCAGTGAAGCCCGACAGGGGGCTAACCCCCTAAGGGAAAAACTGTTTTTT; cdr3_aa: CASSEARQGANPLREKLFF
v_call: TRBV6-5; j_call: TRBJ1-2; clone_size: .; d_call: .; cdr3_nt: TGTGCCAGCAGACAGGGTACGAGGGGCTACACCTTC; cdr3_aa: CASRQGTRGYTF
v_call: TRBV19; j_call: TRBJ1-5; clone_size: .; d_call: TRBD1; cdr3_nt: TGTGCCAGTAGTGACAGGGGATCGGGCAATCAGCCCCAGCATTTT; cdr3_aa: CASSDRGSGNQPQHF
v_call: TRBV28; j_call: TRBJ1-3; clone_size: .; d_call: .; cdr3_nt: TGTGCCAGCAGTTTCAACATTCCTGGAAACACCATATATTTT; cdr3_aa: CASSFNIPGNTIYF
v_call: TRBV19; j_call: TRBJ1-2; clone_size: once; d_call: .; cdr3_nt: TGTGCCAGTAGTACTAATGAGGGAGTTGGTGGCTACACCTTC; cdr3_aa: CASSTNEGVGGYTF
v_call: TRBV7-6; j_call: TRBJ2-2; clone_size: .; d_call: .; cdr3_nt: TGTGCCAGCAGCTTATCGGGTTATACCGGGGAGCTGTTTTTT; cdr3_aa: CASSLSGYTGELFF
v_call: TRBV29-1; j_call: TRBJ2-3; clone_size: once; d_call: .; cdr3_nt: TGCAGCCTGCGACCCAGCACAGATACGCAGTATTTT; cdr3_aa: CSLRPSTDTQYF
v_call: TRBV19; j_call: TRBJ2-6; clone_size: .; d_call: TRBD2; cdr3_nt: TGTGCCAGTAGTATAGGACTAGCGGGCGGGTCTGGGGCCAACGTCCTGACTTTC; cdr3_aa: CASSIGLAGGSGANVLTF
v_call: TRBV9; j_call: TRBJ2-7; clone_size: .; d_call: TRBD2; cdr3_nt: TGTGCCAGCAGCGTAGCCGGGGGGGGCTACGAGCAGTACTTC; cdr3_aa: CASSVAGGGYEQYF
v_call: TRBV2; j_call: TRBJ1-6; clone_size: large; d_call: .; cdr3_nt: TGTGCCAGCAGTGAACAGAAAGGGAGTGGGTCACCCCTCCACTTT; cdr3_aa: CASSEQKGSGSPLHF
v_call: TRBV30; j_call: TRBJ2-5; clone_size: .; d_call: .; cdr3_nt: TGTGCCTGGAGTGTTTCACTAGCCCAAGAGACCCAGTACTTC; cdr3_aa: CAWSVSLAQETQYF
v_call: TRBV12-5; j_call: TRBJ1-5; clone_size: .; d_call: .; cdr3_nt: .; cdr3_aa: CASGLVGGGSHF
v_call: TRBV6-5; j_call: TRBJ1-5; clone_size: once; d_call: .; cdr3_nt: TGTGCCAGCAGTCTACTTAGCAATCAGCCCCAGCATTTT; cdr3_aa: CASSLLSNQPQHF
v_call: TRBV29-1; j_call: TRBJ2-1; clone_size: .; d_call: TRBD2; cdr3_nt: TGCAGCGTTGGGACTAGCTCGTTCTACAATGAGCAGTTCTTC; cdr3_aa: CSVGTSSFYNEQFF